One and the same sample provided the 20 T cell receptor beta chains below, sequenced in a study of blood T cell repertoires in COVID-19. Only in-frame clones appear in the TCRdb table, and some are missing; sequencing was by immunoSEQ multiplex PCR. The sample carries 180,000 or so clones, approximately 85% recorded once. Material for sequencing was peripheral blood. The receptor set was obtained from a woman older than 75 with acute or convalescent COVID-19.

This clone was seen a handful of times. V usage is TRBV27 and J usage is TRBJ2-3, with TRBD2 identical over 8 bases. The J segment lost 1 base and the V segment lost 8 bases, leaving 5 bases of the junction unmatched. CDR3 length: 14 amino acids. CDR1 MNHEY and CDR2 SMNVEV come from the germline V gene (reference sequence). The CDR3 coding sequence is TGTGCCAGCCTAAGAGCGGGGGGCACAGATACGCAGTATTTT. Amino acid sequence: CASLRAGGTDTQYF.

The chain carries TRBV6-5 and TRBJ2-1, with 9 bases that match TRBD1. This CDR3 has 15 residues. The germline V gene has CDR1 MNHEY and CDR2 SVGAGI. J gave up 12 bases and V 6 bases, and 15 bases lay outside the gene matches. The CDR3 loop reads CASRMGQGVSYWQFF. CDR3 sequence (DNA): TGTGCCAGCAGGATGGGACAGGGAGTCTCTTACTGGCAGTTCTTC.

The CDR3 coding sequence is TGTGCCAGCAGCCAAGATCTACAGGGGGCAATAAAGGGGGGAAACACCATATATTTT. It yields the protein CASSQDLQGAIKGGNTIYF. The chain couples TRBV3-1 (or the pseudogene TRBV3-2) to TRBJ1-3; TRBD1 aligns across 9 bases. The CDR3 sequence is 19 residues long. V was pared by 0 bases and J by 4 bases, with 13 bases of the junction left unmatched. Germline lookup yields CDR1 LGHDT and CDR2 YNNKEL (reference sequence).

The chain has TRBV7-9 and TRBJ2-2; the match to TRBD2 covers 13 bases. CDR3 size: 19 residues. Germline V gene data show CDR1 as SEHNR and CDR2 as FQNEAQ (reference sequence). Losses at the gene ends were 5 bases for V and 6 bases for J; bases not matched to a gene: 15. CDR3 loop: CASSHRRETSGGSAGELFF. As DNA, the CDR3 is TGTGCCAGCAGCCACCGGAGGGAGACTAGCGGGGGGTCGGCCGGGGAGCTGTTTTTT.

The CDR3 coding sequence is TGTGCCAGCAGCCCGGGACTAGCGGGGAACTCCTACAATGAGCAGTTCTTC. It codes for CASSPGLAGNSYNEQFF. The chain carries TRBV11-3 and TRBJ2-1, with 13 bases fitting TRBD2. The CDR3 has 17 amino acids. V lost 5 bases, J lost 0 bases, and 4 bases stayed unmatched. Germline V gene lookup returns CDR1 SGHNT and CDR2 YENEEA.

This chain uses TRBV25-1 with TRBJ2-2; a possible D gene is TRBD1 (6 bases). Germline V gives CDR1 MGHDK, CDR2 SYGVNS. V dropped 5 bases and J dropped 3 bases, with 13 bases sitting between them. This CDR3 has 15 residues. The CDR3 DNA follows: TGTGCCAGCAGTTCGGCCAGGGGTGACACCGGGGAGCTGTTTTTT. Encoded protein: CASSSARGDTGELFF.

The chain employs TRBV5-1 and TRBJ1-1; the D is unclear. There are 16 residues in the CDR3. Looked up from germline, CDR1 is SGHRS and CDR2 is YFSETQ. V was cut by 1 base and J by 4 bases, with 17 bases left in between. In nucleotides, the CDR3 is TGCGCCAGCAGCTTGACCGCGACGGGATCTTTCACTGAAGCTTTCTTT. This codes for CASSLTATGSFTEAFF. Combining the CDR3 with reference TRBV5-1 and TRBJ1-1 gives the whole variable domain KAGVTQTPRYLIKTRGQQVTLSCSPISGHRSVSWYQQTPGQGLQFLFEYFSETQRNKGNFPGRFSGRQFSNSRSEMNVSTLELGDSALYLCASSLTATGSFTEAFFGQGTRLTVV.

This chain uses TRBV9 with TRBJ2-7, with a tentative D call TRBD1 (6 bases). This CDR3 is built from 14 residues. Trimming left V 1 base short and J 0 bases short, with 8 bases between. Looked up from germline, CDR1 is SGDLS and CDR2 is YYNGEE. CDR3 loop: CASSVQGGSYEQYF. The CDR3 nucleotides are TGTGCCAGCAGCGTACAAGGGGGCTCCTACGAGCAGTACTTC.

The chain has TRBV11-2 and TRBJ2-7, with 7 positions matching TRBD1. CDR1 is SGHAT and CDR2 is FQNNGV in the germline V gene. CDR3 length: 15 amino acids. The trim removed 4 bases at V and 4 bases at J, leaving 10 bases unmatched. The CDR3 nucleotides are TGTGCCAGCAGCTCGGGACAGATCGACGTTTACGAGCAGTACTTC. This gives the protein CASSSGQIDVYEQYF.

The genes are TRBV2 and TRBJ1-4; TRBD1 agrees at 7 bases. CDR1 SNHLY and CDR2 FYNNEI come from the germline V gene. The CDR3 has 14 amino acids. The J segment lost 5 bases and the V segment lost 5 bases, leaving 5 bases of the junction unmatched. The CDR3 sequence: CASSTGERNEKLFF. CDR3 bases: TGTGCCAGCAGTACAGGGGAAAGGAATGAAAAACTGTTTTTT.

This clone showed up just a few times. The V and J genes are TRBV4-1 and TRBJ2-7, with D possibly being TRBD1 (8 bases). In germline, CDR1 is MGHRA, CDR2 YSYEKL. There are 15 residues in the CDR3. Trimming left V 3 bases short and J 3 bases short, with 15 bases between. The CDR3 DNA follows: TGCGCCAGCAGCCACGAGAGCGGGACAGGCTACGAGCAGTACTTC. Translating gives CASSHESGTGYEQYF.

This chain joins TRBV5-1 and TRBJ1-2, with D perhaps matching TRBD1 (6 bases). Between the trimmed V and J ends, which lost 2 bases and 3 bases, there was a span of 14 bases. The CDR3 spans 15 residues. In germline, CDR1 is SGHRS, CDR2 YFSETQ. The CDR3 region is CASSFQQGGDYGYTF. The CDR3, as DNA: TGCGCCAGCAGCTTCCAACAGGGTGGAGACTATGGCTACACCTTC.

The chain links TRBV7-2 to TRBJ1-6, with 11 positions matching TRBD1. The germline V gene encodes CDR1 SGHTA and CDR2 FQGNSA. V shed 5 bases and J 9 bases; nucleotides not matched to a gene: 6. This CDR3 is built from 15 residues. DNA of the CDR3: TGTGCCAGCAGCCTTACCGGGACAGGGGGTTCACCCCTCCACTTT. Translating it yields CASSLTGTGGSPLHF.

This chain links TRBV19 with TRBJ2-5; maybe TRBD1 (6 bases). V was clipped by 3 bases and J by 0 bases, with 17 bases between them. Looked up from germline, CDR1 is LNHDA and CDR2 is SQIVND (reference sequence). The CDR3 loop spans 17 amino acids. The CDR3 DNA follows: TGTGCCAGTAGTATGGACAGAGCAGCGTCTTACCAAGAGACCCAGTACTTC. Translation gives CASSMDRAASYQETQYF.

The V call is TRBV2, the J call TRBJ1-5; D remains unclear. Germline-derived CDR1 and CDR2 are SNHLY and FYNNEI. This CDR3 is built from 13 residues. V lost 6 bases and J lost 7, with 13 bases in between. The CDR3 DNA reads as TGTGCCAGCAGAACTTCGGGGTGGCAGCCCCAGCATTTT. This sequence encodes CASRTSGWQPQHF.

V is TRBV7-2 and J is TRBJ2-7, with D unresolved. V gave up 4 bases and J gave up 0 bases, with 7 bases separating them. CDR1 is SGHTA, CDR2 FQGNSA, per germline. The CDR3 totals 13 residues. DNA of the CDR3: TGTGCCAGCAGCTCCTACAGCTCCTACGAGCAGTACTTC. Its protein is CASSSYSSYEQYF.

The chain employs TRBV5-1 and TRBJ2-7; TRBD2 is a possible D gene (6 bases). The germline V and J ends were trimmed by 4 bases and 6 bases, with 17 bases remaining between them. Germline V gene data show CDR1 as SGHRS and CDR2 as YFSETQ. There are 14 residues in the CDR3. CDR3 protein: CASSSQGGAGEQYF. In nucleotides, the CDR3 is TGCGCCAGCAGCAGTCAAGGAGGGGCTGGCGAGCAGTACTTC.

The count of this clone is one. The rearrangement joins TRBV11-2 to TRBJ1-1; unclear D gene. The CDR3 runs 14 residues. Germline V lookup: CDR1 SGHAT, CDR2 FQNNGV. V dropped 1 base and J dropped 1 base, with 7 bases sitting between them. CDR3 protein: CASSLGQANTEAFF. The CDR3 DNA reads as TGTGCCAGCAGCTTAGGGCAGGCGAACACTGAAGCTTTCTTT.

Comment on this clone: Germline is not matched at one junction end, which may reflect a read error. The J gene is TRBJ2-1, the V gene TRBV18; D not certain. The germline V gene has CDR1 KGHSH and CDR2 LQKENI. The CDR3 contains 15 residues. The DNA of the CDR3 is TGTGCCACCTCATTACCGAGTACCACTACGGGTGAGCAGTTCTTC. Protein: CATSLPSTTTGEQFF.

This clone turned up a few times. The chain employs TRBV7-3 and TRBJ1-6; tentatively, D is TRBD1 (6 bases). Germline CDR1 and CDR2: SGHTA and FQGTGA. This CDR3 is built from 13 residues. V was clipped by 3 bases and J by 8 bases, with 8 bases between them. The CDR3 sequence is CASSFRTDSPLHF. Written as DNA, the CDR3 is TGTGCCAGCAGCTTCCGGACAGATTCACCCCTCCACTTT.